This T cell receptor beta chain was captured in a study of early T cells in non-severe SARS-CoV-2 infection (dated by TCRdb to the early 2020s). In terms of the full investigation: Because TCR sequencing was done on bulk RNA from unsorted whole blood, the alpha and beta chains could not be paired.

Libraries were made using 5' RACE. The sample was run on a NextSeq 500. Unique molecular identifiers were attached to individual cDNA molecules in the TCR library protocol so that sequencing error and PCR bias could be corrected. Both TCR alpha and beta chains were sequenced, and tight co-correlation was observed between alpha and beta sequence abundances in each sample. The paper's processing steps were these. V gene, J gene and CDR3 annotation of TCR sequences was performed with Decombinator V4. Expanded TCRs were defined as changing significantly between any two time points under a Poisson model with p below 0.0001. TCR abundances were normalised to the total number of TCRs sequenced per sample and were expressed as counts per million. TRAV1-2 paired with TRAJ12, TRAJ20 or TRAJ33 defined MAIT TCRs, while TRAV10 paired with TRAJ18 defined iNKT TCRs. VDJdb, accessed 1 November 2021, was searched for CMV, EBV and SARS-CoV-2 annotated TCRs, with TCRs annotated for multiple antigens excluded. TCRdb itself trimmed the public reads at Q25 with fastp, ran MiXCR and retained productive beta chains. Duplicate CDR3 protein sequences are folded into a single record with the most common DNA and genes. These V and J calls derive from TCRdb rather than the authors' analysis. Recorded for this sample are about 23,000 distinct CDR3 sequences; about 5.1% of them occurred a single time. The ten largest clones add up to roughly 10% of the sample.

This clonotype was counted only a few times. Its recognized antigen is unknown. Base quality data are lacking; no much larger clone is found one base away. The CDR3 runs 17 amino acids, cysteine and phenylalanine included. The DNA shown is the 51-base CDR3, in frame from base 1. Here V drops 3 bases and J drops 4 bases, and the junction holds 8 bases not matched to any gene. The germline V gene (reference sequence) supplies CDR1 LNHDA and CDR2 SQIVND. The paper as a whole reports these results and caveats: VDJdb matching was skewed toward anti-spike CD8 responses and likely underestimated virus-specific expansions by missing private and CD4 specificities.

A case-control design nested within a healthcare worker cohort in London, UK, was used, with weekly nasopharyngeal swab PCR tests and blood sampling performed. Healthcare workers were enrolled in the week of the UK lockdown, from 23 to 31 March 2020, and were followed every week for up to roughly 15 weeks. The chain employs TRBV19 and TRBJ2-1; 11 junctional bases match TRBD2. Sequences were obtained from whole blood. This receptor was taken from an adult who was a healthcare worker with PCR-confirmed SARS-CoV-2 infection or an uninfected control (not recorded which). The nucleotides read TGTGCCAGTAGTATGGGTTTACTAGCGGGGGCTTACAATGAGCAGTTCTTC. Protein translation: CASSMGLLAGAYNEQFF.